This T cell receptor (beta chain) was sequenced during a study of blood T cell repertoires in COVID-19. TCRdb's copy holds only in-frame clones and misses some; the assay was immunoSEQ multiplex PCR. The profile shows 150,000 to 200,000 clones, around 92% of them singletons. The Seattle patients joined while their infection was active and were tracked longitudinally afterward. The sequence came from a man aged 25 to 40 with COVID-19, enrolled during active disease. The sample comprised peripheral blood.

CDR3 coding DNA: TGTGCCAGCAGCTTGGCAGGTACGGGCAATCAGCCCCAGCATTTT. Translated: CASSLAGTGNQPQHF. V gene TRBV5-5 combines with J gene TRBJ1-5; D unclear. V lost 0 bases and J lost 2, with 9 bases in between. The CDR3 has 15 residues. CDR1 and CDR2 (germline): SGHKS, YYEKEE (reference sequence).